This TCR beta chain comes out of a study of blood T cells in healthy people across ages. Germline V CDR1 and CDR2: MNHEY, SVGEGT. Trimming cost V 6 bases and J 5 bases, with 19 bases left between them. The CDR3 has 15 amino acids. Many counts were recorded for this clonotype. It was with a sample-barcoded 5' primer and a J-beta primer mix that a second PCR of roughly 7 to 12 cycles was run. Using its own MiXCR run on the 5' RACE reads, TCRdb lists one record per CDR3 protein. The table shows some 930,000 distinct CDR3 sequences, with under 35% occurring only once. These data were also reused for a study on T cells of mothers and their children.

The sample taken for sequencing was blood. The clonotype originates from a middle-aged woman in good health. The rearrangement joins TRBV6-2 or TRBV6-3 to TRBJ2-5; D perhaps matches TRBD2 (6 bases). The CDR3 region is CASSLLPRERETQYF. CDR3 bases: TGTGCCAGCAGCCTGCTTCCCCGGGAGAGGGAGACCCAGTACTTC.